This paragraph covers one T cell receptor beta chain sequence. This clone has only one observation. Its antigen has not been determined. Base qualities were left out, and no much larger clone turns up one base away. This specimen belongs to a study of OX40 agonist ivuxolimab in advanced cancers. A note on the overall study: Ivuxolimab, which targeted the costimulatory receptor OX40 (CD134), was an agonistic, fully human IgG2 monoclonal antibody. Intravenous ivuxolimab was administered to patients every 2 weeks at six dose levels: 0.01, 0.1, 0.3, 1.5, 3 and 10 mg/kg. Among the roughly 50 dose-escalation patients, some 19 had hepatocellular carcinoma, roughly 15 melanoma, 9 renal cell carcinoma and 9 head and neck cancer. A male proportion of around 83% and a mean age of approximately 62 years, ranging from 23 to 79, were recorded for the dose-escalation cohort. Patients were allowed to have had prior anti-PD-1, anti-PD-L1 or anti-CTLA-4 therapy, and around 40% of the dose-escalation patients had previously received checkpoint inhibitors. Partial responses occurred in three dose-escalation patients: two with cutaneous melanoma and one with hepatocellular carcinoma. Peripheral TCRbeta sequencing aimed to test whether ivuxolimab altered TCR sequence diversity and caused clonal T-cell expansion. The paper describes the monotherapy dose-escalation part (N of about 52 patients) of the phase I trial of ivuxolimab.

The trial excluded patients who had a history of autoimmune disease or were on systemic immunosuppression. In every dose cohort, peripheral blood was drawn for TCR sequencing at baseline, cycle 4 day 1, and cycle 7 day 1. The samples were drawn from a first-in-human, open-label, multicenter phase I dose-escalation trial of ivuxolimab. Adults with locally advanced or metastatic melanoma, renal cell carcinoma, hepatocellular carcinoma or head and neck squamous cell carcinoma were enrolled in the trial. Before TCR sequencing, CD4+ T cells and CD8+ T cells from peripheral blood were sorted into separate populations. The germline V gene (reference sequence) provides CDR1 LNHNV and CDR2 YYDKDF. Including the terminal cysteine and phenylalanine, the CDR3 comprises 15 residues. Only CDR3 DNA remains: 45 bases, in frame from the first base. V gives up 2 bases and J gives up 9 bases, and the segment between their germline ends measures 14 bases.

To sequence the TCRbeta CDR3 region, genomic DNA was isolated from the sorted cells. The immunoSEQ Assay was used to sequence the TCRbeta CDR3 regions. This is the immuneACCESS table as TCRdb keeps it, with only in-frame sequences that have V and J called. A part of the clones is gone; compared with another copy, unresolved V genes explain less than half, and the rest is unexplained. Here the sample has around 76,000 clones; 84% occur a single time. Of the sample, around 1.1% is held by the ten largest clones. Summary of the overall study and its limitations: After ivuxolimab, more expanded clones were found on average in CD8+ T cells than in CD4+ T cells. Partial responders in the 0.1-3.0 mg/kg groups had among the lowest normalized peripheral clonal expansion, especially among CD8+ T cells. Low levels of normalized T-cell clonal expansion were also shown by some nonresponding patients. At doses of 0.1 to 3.0 mg/kg, clonal expansion of both CD4+ and CD8+ T cells in blood was seen between baseline and week 6. The antigen specificity of the peripheral T cells that underwent clonal expansion was not determined.

The sequence was obtained from an adult with an advanced solid tumor such as melanoma, head and neck, liver or kidney cancer. Recombination linked TRBV15 to TRBJ1-6; the D gene is possibly TRBD1, with 5 bases matching. The specimen was CD4+ or CD8+ T cells sorted from blood, collected in a trial of the OX40 agonist ivuxolimab. The nucleotide sequence is TGTGCCACCAGCAGATACTCGGGGGGTGGTTCACCCCTCCACTTT. Translated, it gives CATSRYSGGGSPLHF.